These 4 T cell receptor beta chains came from one sample sequenced in a study of CDR3 diversity in severe acne. TCRdb re-called the PCR reads with MiXCR, one entry per CDR3 protein. The table records more than 85,000 distinct CDR3 sequences, 45% to 55% of them present only once. The material sequenced was blood. These TCRs come from a male donor with severe acne vulgaris.

The gene calls are TRBV19 and TRBJ2-7; TRBD1 agrees at 7 bases. The CDR3 covers 13 residues. Germline loops: CDR1 LNHDA, CDR2 SQIVND (reference sequence). V trimming: 4 bases; J trimming: 3 bases; junction bases outside the gene matches: 3. The CDR3 protein is CASSRTGVYEQYF. CDR3 sequence (DNA): TGTGCCAGTAGTAGAACAGGGGTCTACGAGCAGTACTTC.

This clonotype has just a few counts. J is TRBJ2-1 and V is TRBV24-1; 12 bases map to TRBD2. Germline lookup yields CDR1 KGHDR and CDR2 SFDVKD. J gave up 8 bases and V 0 bases, and 7 bases lay outside the gene matches. This CDR3 comprises 17 residues. The DNA of the CDR3 is TGTGCCACCAGTGATTTGCCGGGACTAGCGGGTCCTGATGAGCAGTTCTTC. Translation: CATSDLPGLAGPDEQFF.

The chain combines TRBV10-3 with TRBJ2-5, with 7 bases identical to TRBD1. The length of the CDR3 is 14 residues. V lost 5 bases to trimming and J lost 1 base; unmatched junction nucleotides: 4. Germline CDR1 is ENHRY and CDR2 is SYGVKD. CDR3 residues: CAISHGTAQETQYF. DNA for the CDR3: TGTGCCATCAGTCACGGGACAGCCCAAGAGACCCAGTACTTC.

The CDR3: CSASGFAGSDHEQYF. DNA of the CDR3: TGCAGTGCCTCAGGATTTGCGGGGTCCGACCACGAGCAGTACTTC. The chain carries TRBV20-1 and TRBJ2-7, with D maybe TRBD2 (6 bases). CDR3 length equals 15 residues. With 6 bases removed from V and 5 bases from J, the gap between germline ends came to 23 bases. Germline V CDR1 and CDR2: DFQATT, SNEGSKA (reference sequence).